Presented here are 18 T cell receptor beta chains from one specimen sequenced in a study of early T cells in non-severe SARS-CoV-2 infection. Each CDR3 protein gets one entry after TCRdb re-called the 5' RACE reads with MiXCR. The sample includes under 65,000 distinct CDR3 sequences, approximately 10% seen only once; the top ten take 7.5% to 9.5%. Sequencing used whole blood. The receptors stem from an adult who was a healthcare worker with PCR-confirmed SARS-CoV-2 infection or an uninfected control (not recorded which).

This clonotype was seen a handful of times. J is TRBJ2-1 and V is TRBV4-2, with 7 bases fitting TRBD2. Germline assignment: CDR1 LGHNA and CDR2 YNFKEQ. CDR3 size: 15 residues. The junction had 3 bases not matched to a gene; V was cut back by 1 base and J by 3 bases. CDR3 residues: CASSQGGGYYNEQFF. The CDR3 DNA follows: TGTGCCAGCAGCCAAGGGGGGGGATACTACAATGAGCAGTTCTTC.

This clonotype was counted between two and nine times. This chain joins TRBV5-4 and TRBJ2-7; the D is unclear. In germline, CDR1 is SGHNT, CDR2 YYREEE (reference sequence). V gave up 3 bases and J gave up 6 bases, with 22 bases separating them. The CDR3 has 16 amino acids. CDR3 nucleotide sequence: TGTGCCAGCAGCTCCCAGGTGGGCTACCAGAGAGGCGAGCAGTACTTC. Amino acids: CASSSQVGYQRGEQYF.

This clonotype is medium-sized by share. The J gene is TRBJ1-1, the V gene TRBV29-1; TRBD1 matches 10 bases. Germline V gene sequence: CDR1 SQVTM, CDR2 ANQGSEA. J gave up 3 bases and V 4 bases, and 5 bases lay outside the gene matches. CDR3 length: 14 residues. CDR3 sequence (DNA): TGCAGCGTTGGGGGACAGGGGATGTACACTGAAGCTTTCTTT. Translating it yields CSVGGQGMYTEAFF.

This clonotype was recorded many times. The rearrangement joins TRBV24-1 to TRBJ2-1; 14 bases are a match to TRBD2. The CDR3 totals 17 residues. The V gene end was trimmed by 4 bases and the J gene end by 7 bases; junction bases not matched to a gene: 8. Germline V CDR1 and CDR2: KGHDR, SFDVKD. CDR3 in amino acids: CATSERLAGGPPNEQFF. CDR3 DNA: TGTGCCACCAGTGAAAGACTAGCGGGAGGGCCCCCAAATGAGCAGTTCTTC.

This clonotype was detected a few times. The CDR3 DNA follows: TGTGCCAGCAGCCACCGGGACTTTTTGAAAGTGCGGCAGTACTTC. It is translated as CASSHRDFLKVRQYF. The chain couples TRBV6-2 or TRBV6-3 to TRBJ2-7, with D maybe TRBD2 (6 bases). Trimming stripped 6 bases from V and 9 bases from J, with 24 bases between. This CDR3 spans 15 amino acids. Looked up from germline, CDR1 is MNHEY and CDR2 is SVGEGT.

This clonotype came up a few times. The chain has TRBV28 and TRBJ2-7, with 8 bases matching TRBD1. The CDR3 loop spans 14 amino acids. Germline V gene sequence: CDR1 MDHEN, CDR2 SYDVKM. The ends lost 5 bases at V and 3 bases at J; junction bases unmatched: 6. In DNA form, the CDR3 reads TGTGCCAGCAGTCCGGGACAGGAACTCTACGAGCAGTACTTC. Its translation is CASSPGQELYEQYF.

This clonotype was seen repeatedly, ten times or more. The V call is TRBV5-1, the J call TRBJ1-1; D may be TRBD1 (5 bases). V was shortened by 0 bases and J by 5 bases, with 11 bases between the two germline ends. The CDR3 sequence is 14 residues long. The V gene's germline CDR1 is SGHRS and CDR2 YFSETQ. CDR3 region: CASSLGDGGTEAFF. For the CDR3, the DNA is TGCGCCAGCAGCTTGGGGGACGGTGGGACTGAAGCTTTCTTT. The whole variable domain, remainder taken from reference TRBV5-1 and TRBJ1-1, is KAGVTQTPRYLIKTRGQQVTLSCSPISGHRSVSWYQQTPGQGLQFLFEYFSETQRNKGNFPGRFSGRQFSNSRSEMNVSTLELGDSALYLCASSLGDGGTEAFFGQGTRLTVV.

This chain links TRBV6-2 or TRBV6-3 with TRBJ1-2; D is undetermined. In germline, CDR1 is MNHEY, CDR2 SVGEGT. The CDR3 loop spans 14 amino acids. V was clipped by 0 bases and J by 3 bases, with 8 bases between them. The CDR3, as DNA: TGTGCCAGCAGTTACTCAGGGTCCCACTATGGCTACACCTTC. This codes for CASSYSGSHYGYTF.

The genes are TRBV6-1 and TRBJ2-7, with a tentative D call TRBD1 (7 bases). The CDR3 is 15 residues long. Trimming removed 6 bases at V and 2 bases at J, with 17 bases between. CDR1 and CDR2 (germline): MNHNS, SASEGT. This chain's CDR3 is CASSQETGRTYEQYF. The DNA for the CDR3 is TGTGCCAGCAGCCAGGAGACAGGGAGGACCTACGAGCAGTACTTC.

This clonotype was observed many times. V gene TRBV20-1 combines with J gene TRBJ2-7; no clear D gene. From germline, CDR1 is DFQATT and CDR2 SNEGSKA (reference sequence). The CDR3 consists of 12 residues. Here the CDR3 reads CSTLGWNYEQYF. The CDR3 DNA sequence: TGCAGCACGTTAGGGTGGAACTACGAGCAGTACTTC.

This clonotype was seen a single time. V and J are TRBV2 and TRBJ2-6; D ambiguous. This CDR3 region has 13 residues. Germline values: CDR1 SNHLY, CDR2 FYNNEI. Trimming took off 3 bases at V and 5 bases at J, with 5 bases between the two ends. CDR3 in amino acids: CASSDYRANVLTF. The CDR3 bases are TGTGCCAGCAGTGACTACCGGGCCAACGTCCTGACTTTC. Variable domain in full (rest from reference TRBV2 and TRBJ2-6): EPEVTQTPSHQVTQMGQEVILRCVPISNHLYFYWYRQILGQKVEFLVSFYNNEISEKSEIFDDQFSVERPDGSNFTLKIRSTKLEDSAMYFCASSDYRANVLTFGAGSRLTVL.

This clonotype has a count of ten or more. The chain joins TRBV6-4 to TRBJ2-2; 10 positions match TRBD2. The V gene end was trimmed by 2 bases and the J gene end by 3 bases; junction bases not matched to a gene: 6. Germline CDR1 and CDR2: MRHNA and SNTAGT. This CDR3 is built from 17 residues. The CDR3 protein is CASSDEREGIHTGELFF. DNA of the CDR3: TGTGCCAGCAGTGACGAGCGGGAGGGCATTCACACCGGGGAGCTGTTTTTT.

This clonotype was detected many times. The CDR3 here is CASSYSAKNTEAFF. The CDR3 nucleotides are TGTGCCAGCAGTTACTCGGCGAAGAACACTGAAGCTTTCTTT. The chain employs TRBV6-6 and TRBJ1-1; D gene uncertain. The V end was cut by 0 bases, the J end by 1 base, with 6 bases between. Germline V gene data show CDR1 as MNHNY and CDR2 as SVGAGI (reference sequence). This CDR3 is built from 14 residues.

This chain links TRBV7-6 with TRBJ2-5; 9 bases match TRBD2. Trimming cost V 11 bases and J 4 bases; bases outside gene matches: 14. CDR3 size: 15 residues. Germline loops: CDR1 SGHVS, CDR2 FNYEAQ. The CDR3 bases are TGTGCCGGCTCATTGGCGGGGGGGCCGGGAGAGACCCAGTACTTC. Its protein is CAGSLAGGPGETQYF.

The chain is built from TRBV29-1 and TRBJ2-3; 10 nucleotides align to TRBD2. This CDR3 is built from 11 residues. The V gene end was trimmed by 7 bases and the J gene end by 5 bases; junction bases not matched to a gene: 0. The germline CDR1 and CDR2 sequences are SQVTM and ANQGSEA. CDR3 DNA: TGCAGCGGGACTAGCGGAGATACGCAGTATTTT. Residues: CSGTSGDTQYF.

There are a few counts of this clonotype. The V gene is TRBV7-8, the J gene TRBJ2-3; TRBD2 matches 9 bases. The germline V gene encodes CDR1 SGHVS and CDR2 FQNEAQ. CDR3 size: 15 residues. Trimming removed 1 base from V and 5 bases from J; junction bases left unmatched: 4. The DNA of the CDR3 is TGTGCCAGCAGCTTAGTAGCGGGAGCTATAGATACGCAGTATTTT. It codes for CASSLVAGAIDTQYF.

This clonotype was seen a handful of times. The rearrangement links TRBV7-2 to TRBJ2-7; 11 nucleotides match TRBD2. The germline V gene has CDR1 SGHTA and CDR2 FQGNSA. The CDR3 totals 18 residues. The ends lost 2 bases at V and 1 base at J; junction bases unmatched: 10. The CDR3: CASSLRLAGGRKSYEQYF. The CDR3 bases are TGTGCCAGCAGCTTAAGGCTAGCGGGAGGCCGGAAGTCCTACGAGCAGTACTTC.

This chain uses TRBV4-2 with TRBJ1-2; no clear D gene. Germline CDR1 and CDR2: LGHNA and YNFKEQ. This CDR3 region has 14 residues. Deletions cut 0 bases from V and 6 bases from J, with 11 bases between. CDR3 residues: CASSQDAVQNGYTF. As DNA, the CDR3 is TGTGCCAGCAGCCAAGATGCGGTGCAGAATGGCTACACCTTC.